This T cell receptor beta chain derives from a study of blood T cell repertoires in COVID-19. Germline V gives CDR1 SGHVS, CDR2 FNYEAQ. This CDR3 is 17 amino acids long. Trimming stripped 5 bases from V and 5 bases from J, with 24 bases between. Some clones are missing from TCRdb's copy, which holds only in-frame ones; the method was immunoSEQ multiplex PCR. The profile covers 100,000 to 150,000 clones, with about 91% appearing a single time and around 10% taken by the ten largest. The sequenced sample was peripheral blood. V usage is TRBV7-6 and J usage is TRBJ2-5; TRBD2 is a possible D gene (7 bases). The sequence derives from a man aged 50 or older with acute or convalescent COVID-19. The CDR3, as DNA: TGTGCCAGCAGCCGGGGACGGGGGGCTCTTTTTATGGAGACCCAGTACTTC. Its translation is CASSRGRGALFMETQYF.